These 3 T cell receptor beta chains were sequenced from one sample in a study of technical replicates of blood from a few donors. This table comes from immunoSEQ multiplex PCR, and its TCRdb copy is limited to in-frame clones, with some not included. The repertoire includes almost 70,000 clones, over 75% of them detected once, and around 4.6% sits in the top ten. Sequenced input: PBMCs. These receptors all come from a human donor in good health. Some clones in this sample may be carry-over from other donors' samples.

CDR3: CASSPSSGGNTEAFF. Here the CDR3 DNA reads TGTGCCAGCAGCCCATCTTCGGGGGGTAACACTGAAGCTTTCTTT. The chain recombines TRBV7-3 with TRBJ1-1, with D possibly TRBD1 on 5 matching bases. Germline-derived CDR1 and CDR2 are SGHTA and FQGTGA. The CDR3 contains 15 residues. V was pared by 5 bases and J by 2 bases, with 15 bases between.

This chain links TRBV11-2 with TRBJ2-7, with TRBD1 matching over 8 bases. The CDR3 spans 13 residues. Germline loops: CDR1 SGHAT, CDR2 FQNNGV. V lost 3 bases to trimming and J lost 5 bases; unmatched junction nucleotides: 3. The CDR3 is CASSLDRAHEQYF. The CDR3, as DNA: TGTGCCAGCAGCTTGGACAGGGCCCACGAGCAGTACTTC.

The V gene is TRBV11-2, the J gene TRBJ1-1; D is possibly TRBD1 (6 bases). CDR1 and CDR2 from the germline V gene are SGHAT and FQNNGV. The CDR3 is 15 amino acids. V lost 5 bases and J lost 2, with 15 bases in between. The DNA for the CDR3 is TGTGCCAGCAGCACGTGGACAGCGACTAACACTGAAGCTTTCTTT. It translates to CASSTWTATNTEAFF.